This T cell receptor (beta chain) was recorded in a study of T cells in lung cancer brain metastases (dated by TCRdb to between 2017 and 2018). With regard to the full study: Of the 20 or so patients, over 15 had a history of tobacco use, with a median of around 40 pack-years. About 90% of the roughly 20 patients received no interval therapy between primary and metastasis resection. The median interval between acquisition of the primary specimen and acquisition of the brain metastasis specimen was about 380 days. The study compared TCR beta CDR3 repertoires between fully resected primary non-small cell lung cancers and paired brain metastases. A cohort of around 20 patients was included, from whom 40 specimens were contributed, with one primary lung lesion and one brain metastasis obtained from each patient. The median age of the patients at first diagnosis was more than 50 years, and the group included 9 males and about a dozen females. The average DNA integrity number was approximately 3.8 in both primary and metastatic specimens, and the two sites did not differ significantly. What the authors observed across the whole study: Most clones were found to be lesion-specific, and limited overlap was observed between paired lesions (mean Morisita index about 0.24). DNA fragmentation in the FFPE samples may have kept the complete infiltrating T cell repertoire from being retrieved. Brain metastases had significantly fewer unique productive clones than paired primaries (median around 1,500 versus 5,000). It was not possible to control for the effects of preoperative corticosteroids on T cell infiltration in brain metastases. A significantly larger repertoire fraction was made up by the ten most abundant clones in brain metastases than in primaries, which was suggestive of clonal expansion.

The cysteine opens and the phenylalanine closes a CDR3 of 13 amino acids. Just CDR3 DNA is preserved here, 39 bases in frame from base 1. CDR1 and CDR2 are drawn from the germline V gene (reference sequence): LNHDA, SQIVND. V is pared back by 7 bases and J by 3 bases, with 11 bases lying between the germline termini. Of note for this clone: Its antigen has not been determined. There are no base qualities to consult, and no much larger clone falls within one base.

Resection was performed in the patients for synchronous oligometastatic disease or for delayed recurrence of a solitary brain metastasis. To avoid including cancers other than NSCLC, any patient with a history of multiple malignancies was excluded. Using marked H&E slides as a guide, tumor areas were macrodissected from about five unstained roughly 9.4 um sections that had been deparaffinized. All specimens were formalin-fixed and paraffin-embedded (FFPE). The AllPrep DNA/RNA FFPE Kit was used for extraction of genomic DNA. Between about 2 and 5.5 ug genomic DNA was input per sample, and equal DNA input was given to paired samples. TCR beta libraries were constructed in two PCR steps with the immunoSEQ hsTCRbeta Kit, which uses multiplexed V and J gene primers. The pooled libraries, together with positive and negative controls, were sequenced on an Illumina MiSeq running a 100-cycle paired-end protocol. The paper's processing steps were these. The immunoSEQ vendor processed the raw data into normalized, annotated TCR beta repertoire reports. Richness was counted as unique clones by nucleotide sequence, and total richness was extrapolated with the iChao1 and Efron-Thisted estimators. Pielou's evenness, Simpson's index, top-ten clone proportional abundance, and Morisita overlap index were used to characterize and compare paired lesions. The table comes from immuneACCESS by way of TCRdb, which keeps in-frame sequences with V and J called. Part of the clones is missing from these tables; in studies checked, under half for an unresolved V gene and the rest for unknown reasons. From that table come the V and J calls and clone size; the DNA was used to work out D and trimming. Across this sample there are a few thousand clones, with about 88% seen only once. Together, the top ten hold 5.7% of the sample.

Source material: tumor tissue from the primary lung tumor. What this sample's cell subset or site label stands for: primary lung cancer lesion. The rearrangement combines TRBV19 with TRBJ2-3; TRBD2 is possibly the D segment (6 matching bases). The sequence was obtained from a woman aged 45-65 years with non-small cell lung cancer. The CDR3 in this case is CASTGRNTDTQYF. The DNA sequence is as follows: TGTGCCAGTACTGGGAGGAATACAGATACGCAGTATTTT. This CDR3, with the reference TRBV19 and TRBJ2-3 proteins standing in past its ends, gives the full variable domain DGGITQSPKYLFRKEGQNVTLSCEQNLNHDAMYWYRQDPGQGLRLIYYSQIVNDFQKGDIAEGYSVSREKKESFPLTVTSAQKNPTAFYLCASTGRNTDTQYFGPGTRLTVL.